The 8 T cell receptor beta chains given below trace back to one sample, sequenced in a study of blood T cell repertoires in COVID-19. TCRdb's copy holds only in-frame clones and misses some; the assay was immunoSEQ multiplex PCR. Among around 250,000 clones listed, about 84% were seen once. Source material: PBMCs or T cells enriched from blood (not recorded which). These receptors all stem from a woman between 45 and 65 years old who had recovered from COVID-19.

This clone was recorded a few times. The chain couples TRBV10-2 to TRBJ2-2; 8 bases align to TRBD1. The CDR3 has 14 residues. Germline CDR1 reads WSHSY; CDR2 reads SAAADI. Trimming at V came to 6 bases and at J to 6 bases, leaving 6 bases not matched to a gene. CDR3 amino acids: CASSGDRGPGELFF. The CDR3 DNA reads TGCGCCAGCAGCGGAGACAGGGGCCCCGGGGAGCTGTTTTTT.

The chain combines TRBV6-1 with TRBJ2-7; possible D gene TRBD1, 6 bases. Germline loops: CDR1 MNHNS, CDR2 SASEGT. The CDR3 is 15 residues long. Between the trimmed V and J ends, which lost 0 bases and 9 bases, there was a span of 18 bases. The CDR3 spells CASSEAGTGPRRQYF. The CDR3 region has the DNA TGTGCCAGCAGTGAAGCTGGTACAGGGCCTAGGCGGCAGTACTTC.

The J gene is TRBJ2-1, the V gene TRBV15, with 7 bases identical to TRBD1. This CDR3 is 12 amino acids long. V lost 0 bases, J lost 12 bases, and 2 bases stayed unmatched. Per the germline V gene, CDR1 is LNHNV and CDR2 is YYDKDF (reference sequence). The CDR3 DNA follows: TGTGCCACCAGCAGAGATCACAGGGGGCAGTTCTTC. It is translated as CATSRDHRGQFF. Combining the CDR3 with reference TRBV15 and TRBJ2-1 gives the whole variable domain DAMVIQNPRYQVTQFGKPVTLSCSQTLNHNVMYWYQQKSSQAPKLLFHYYDKDFNNEADTPDNFQSRRPNTSFCFLDIRSPGLGDTAMYLCATSRDHRGQFFGPGTRLTVL.

This chain uses TRBV7-9 with TRBJ1-2, with D uncertain. CDR1 and CDR2 from the germline V gene are SEHNR and FQNEAQ (reference sequence). The CDR3 sequence is 13 residues long. V was pared by 0 bases and J by 8 bases, with 10 bases between. The CDR3 DNA sequence: TGTGCCAGCAGCTTAGCGAACGGGTTAGGCTACACCTTC. Its protein is CASSLANGLGYTF.

The chain has TRBV18 and TRBJ1-1; D is uncertain. This CDR3 is built from 13 residues. The ends were cut back, 0 bases at V and 9 bases at J, with 11 bases in the middle. The V gene's germline CDR1 is KGHSH and CDR2 LQKENI. DNA of the CDR3: TGTGCCAGCTCACCACCTCCGGGAGCGAAAGCTTTCTTT. Its translation is CASSPPPGAKAFF.

This clone was counted a few times. The CDR3 is CASSYEGLGNEKLFF. DNA for the CDR3: TGTGCCAGCAGCTACGAGGGCTTAGGTAATGAAAAACTGTTTTTT. V usage is TRBV9 and J usage is TRBJ1-4; D not resolved. Germline V lookup: CDR1 SGDLS, CDR2 YYNGEE. The CDR3 loop spans 15 amino acids. Trimming took off 4 bases at V and 4 bases at J, with 14 bases between the two ends.

V usage is TRBV11-2 and J usage is TRBJ1-4, with TRBD1 matching 10 bases. Germline CDR1 SGHAT, CDR2 FQNNGV. V gave up 4 bases and J gave up 4 bases; unmatched junction bases: 12. This CDR3 is built from 18 residues. The chain's CDR3 is CASSSRTGGSPYNEKLFF. CDR3 bases: TGTGCCAGCAGCTCAAGGACAGGGGGTTCCCCATATAATGAAAAACTGTTTTTT.

The chain has TRBV5-4 and TRBJ1-2, with TRBD1 identical over 10 bases. The CDR3 has 15 residues. V trimming: 4 bases; J trimming: 7 bases; junction bases outside the gene matches: 10. Germline CDR1 is SGHNT and CDR2 is YYREEE (reference sequence). CDR3 region: CASSVRDRGVSGYTF. As DNA, the CDR3 is TGTGCCAGCAGCGTCCGGGACAGGGGTGTGAGTGGCTACACCTTC.